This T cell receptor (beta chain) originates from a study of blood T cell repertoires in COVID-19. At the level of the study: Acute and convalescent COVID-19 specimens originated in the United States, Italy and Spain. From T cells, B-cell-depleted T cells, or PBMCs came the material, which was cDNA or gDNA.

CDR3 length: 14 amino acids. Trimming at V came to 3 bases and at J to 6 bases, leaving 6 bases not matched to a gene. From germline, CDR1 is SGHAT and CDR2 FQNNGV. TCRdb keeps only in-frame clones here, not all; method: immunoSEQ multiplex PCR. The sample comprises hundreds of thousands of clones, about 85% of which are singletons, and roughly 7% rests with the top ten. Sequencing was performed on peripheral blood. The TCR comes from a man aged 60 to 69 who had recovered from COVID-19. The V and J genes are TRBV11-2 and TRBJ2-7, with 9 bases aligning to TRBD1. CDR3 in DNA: TGTGCCAGCAGCTTGGGGGACAGGGTTTCCGAGCAGTACGTC. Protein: CASSLGDRVSEQYV.